This is a list of T cell receptor beta chains from one sample in a study of T cell responses to AZD1222 COVID-19 vaccine. Sequencing was performed with immunoSEQ multiplex PCR; in TCRdb, only in-frame clones are kept and a portion is missing. The data contain 120,000 or so clones, 80% to 95% of them seen just once; the ten biggest clones take up approximately 1%. The sequencing used peripheral blood, collected on day 0 of AZD1222 vaccination. The source is an adult in good health. Each CDR3 is given with its conserved first and last residue. The order of the fields is D gene, clone size, J gene, V gene, CDR3 protein, CDR3 DNA. A D gene is named only where the DNA matches it firmly. For some rows the clone size is stated as once, few or many, or as a class when expanded; others skip it.

d_call: .
clone_size: .
j_call: TRBJ1-2
v_call: TRBV5-1
cdr3_aa: CASSLRTLERGYTF
cdr3_nt: TGCGCCAGCAGCTTACGGACACTTGAACGCGGCTACACCTTC

d_call: .
clone_size: .
j_call: TRBJ2-2
v_call: TRBV19
cdr3_aa: CASSIQGRTGELFF
cdr3_nt: TGTGCCAGTAGTATACAGGGTCGGACCGGGGAGCTGTTTTTT

d_call: .
clone_size: .
j_call: TRBJ1-5
v_call: TRBV4-1
cdr3_aa: CASSQDMGRGLHF
cdr3_nt: TGCGCCAGCAGCCAAGATATGGGCAGGGGATTACATTTT

d_call: TRBD2
clone_size: .
j_call: TRBJ2-2
v_call: TRBV12-5
cdr3_aa: CASGLVQGSGRSTGELFF
cdr3_nt: TGTGCTAGTGGTTTGGTACAAGGTAGCGGGAGATCCACCGGGGAGCTGTTTTTT

d_call: .
clone_size: .
j_call: TRBJ1-2
v_call: TRBV20-1
cdr3_aa: CSASNLQGSPGGYTF
cdr3_nt: TGCAGTGCTAGTAACCTACAGGGATCCCCTGGAGGCTACACCTTC

d_call: TRBD1
clone_size: .
j_call: TRBJ2-2
v_call: TRBV28
cdr3_aa: CASSYPSPNRGQVLGPPNTGELFF
cdr3_nt: TGTGCCAGCAGTTACCCTTCCCCCAACAGGGGGCAGGTTTTGGGCCCACCGAACACCGGGGAGCTGTTTTTT

d_call: TRBD1
clone_size: .
j_call: TRBJ1-2
v_call: TRBV5-4
cdr3_aa: CASSTGVANYGYTF
cdr3_nt: TGTGCCAGCAGCACAGGGGTAGCTAACTATGGCTACACCTTC

d_call: .
clone_size: .
j_call: TRBJ1-1
v_call: TRBV14
cdr3_aa: CASSLLSTQKAFF
cdr3_nt: TGTGCCAGCAGCCTGCTGTCTACCCAAAAAGCTTTCTTT

d_call: TRBD1
clone_size: .
j_call: TRBJ1-1
v_call: TRBV9
cdr3_aa: CASSATGVRTEAFF
cdr3_nt: TGTGCCAGCAGCGCCACAGGGGTTCGCACTGAAGCTTTCTTT

d_call: .
clone_size: once
j_call: TRBJ2-3
v_call: TRBV3-1/TRBV3-2
cdr3_aa: CASSPARDYSTDTQYF
cdr3_nt: TGTGCCAGCAGCCCTGCTAGGGATTACAGCACAGATACGCAGTATTTT

d_call: TRBD2
clone_size: .
j_call: TRBJ2-1
v_call: TRBV5-1
cdr3_aa: CASRRRESSYNEQFF
cdr3_nt: TGCGCCAGCAGAAGGCGGGAGAGCTCCTACAATGAGCAGTTCTTC

d_call: .
clone_size: .
j_call: TRBJ1-5
v_call: TRBV18
cdr3_aa: CASSPDGTRNQPQHF
cdr3_nt: TGTGCCAGCTCACCTGACGGGACTCGCAATCAGCCCCAGCATTTT

d_call: .
clone_size: .
j_call: TRBJ2-7
v_call: TRBV9
cdr3_aa: CASSVGGTSSEQYF
cdr3_nt: TGTGCCAGCAGCGTAGGTGGGACCTCCAGCGAGCAGTACTTC

d_call: TRBD2
clone_size: .
j_call: TRBJ2-7
v_call: TRBV14
cdr3_aa: CASSQGLAAEQYF
cdr3_nt: TGTGCCAGCAGCCAGGGACTAGCGGCCGAGCAGTACTTC

d_call: .
clone_size: .
j_call: TRBJ2-7
v_call: TRBV20-1
cdr3_aa: CSASQDYEQYF
cdr3_nt: TGCAGTGCTTCGCAGGACTACGAGCAGTACTTC

d_call: .
clone_size: .
j_call: TRBJ2-7
v_call: TRBV1
cdr3_aa: CTSSQDSKLADYEQYF
cdr3_nt: TGCACCAGCAGCCAAGATAGTAAACTAGCGGATTACGAGCAGTACTTC

d_call: TRBD2
clone_size: once
j_call: TRBJ2-1
v_call: TRBV28
cdr3_aa: CASSLGTSGFLYNEQFF
cdr3_nt: TGTGCCAGCAGCCTTGGGACTAGCGGGTTCCTCTACAATGAGCAGTTCTTC

d_call: .
clone_size: .
j_call: TRBJ2-2
v_call: TRBV2
cdr3_aa: CASRNERGDTGELFF
cdr3_nt: TGTGCCAGCCGAAACGAGAGGGGGGACACCGGGGAGCTGTTTTTT

d_call: .
clone_size: .
j_call: TRBJ2-7
v_call: TRBV6-5
cdr3_aa: CASSRSYDRNYEQYF
cdr3_nt: TGTGCCAGCAGTCGCTCTTACGACAGGAACTACGAGCAGTACTTC

d_call: .
clone_size: .
j_call: TRBJ2-7
v_call: TRBV19
cdr3_aa: CASSWGGTYEQYF
cdr3_nt: TGTGCCAGTAGTTGGGGGGGCACGTACGAGCAGTACTTC

d_call: .
clone_size: .
j_call: TRBJ2-3
v_call: TRBV12-3/TRBV12-4
cdr3_aa: CASSLWRAQYF
cdr3_nt: TGTGCCAGCAGTTTATGGAGGGCGCAGTATTTT

d_call: .
clone_size: .
j_call: TRBJ2-6
v_call: TRBV7-8
cdr3_aa: CASSLARANVLTF
cdr3_nt: TGTGCCAGCAGCTTGGCAAGGGCCAACGTCCTGACTTTC

d_call: .
clone_size: .
j_call: TRBJ1-1
v_call: TRBV9
cdr3_aa: CASSVLPADTEAFF
cdr3_nt: TGTGCCAGCAGCGTTCTCCCGGCCGACACTGAAGCTTTCTTT

d_call: TRBD1
clone_size: .
j_call: TRBJ2-3
v_call: TRBV12-5
cdr3_aa: CASGFNPTGTLTDTQYF
cdr3_nt: TGTGCTAGTGGTTTCAACCCGACAGGGACCCTCACAGATACGCAGTATTTT

d_call: .
clone_size: once
j_call: TRBJ2-1
v_call: TRBV5-1
cdr3_aa: CASSLPRRSNEQFF
cdr3_nt: TGCGCCAGCAGCTTGCCCCGTCGAAGCAATGAGCAGTTCTTC

d_call: .
clone_size: .
j_call: TRBJ1-6
v_call: TRBV7-3
cdr3_aa: CASSLTPSYNSPLHF
cdr3_nt: TGTGCCAGCAGCTTAACTCCCTCCTATAATTCACCCCTCCACTTT

d_call: .
clone_size: .
j_call: TRBJ2-7
v_call: TRBV5-4
cdr3_aa: CASSLIGTKEQYF
cdr3_nt: TGTGCCAGCAGCCTAATCGGGACAAAAGAGCAGTACTTC

d_call: TRBD1
clone_size: .
j_call: TRBJ2-4
v_call: TRBV6-5
cdr3_aa: CASSKGQGKNIQYF
cdr3_nt: TGTGCCAGCAGCAAGGGACAGGGGAAAAACATTCAGTACTTC

d_call: TRBD1
clone_size: once
j_call: TRBJ2-5
v_call: TRBV19
cdr3_aa: CASSILTGRTQYF
cdr3_nt: TGTGCCAGTAGTATTTTGACAGGGAGGACCCAGTACTTC

d_call: .
clone_size: .
j_call: TRBJ2-5
v_call: TRBV24-1
cdr3_aa: CATSDYGGPRQETQYF
cdr3_nt: TGTGCCACCAGTGATTACGGGGGCCCTAGACAAGAGACCCAGTACTTC

d_call: .
clone_size: once
j_call: TRBJ2-7
v_call: TRBV19
cdr3_aa: CASSIFVTYEQYF
cdr3_nt: TGTGCCAGTAGTATTTTCGTAACCTACGAGCAGTACTTC

d_call: .
clone_size: .
j_call: TRBJ1-5
v_call: TRBV19
cdr3_aa: CASITPGRAEPQHF
cdr3_nt: TGTGCCAGTATCACCCCTGGGCGCGCGGAGCCCCAGCATTTT

d_call: .
clone_size: few
j_call: TRBJ2-3
v_call: TRBV9
cdr3_aa: CASSPQSLGRTQYF
cdr3_nt: TGTGCCAGCAGCCCACAATCCCTGGGCCGTACGCAGTATTTT

d_call: .
clone_size: .
j_call: TRBJ1-1
v_call: TRBV10-3
cdr3_aa: CASRDGEAFF
cdr3_nt: TGTGCCAGCCGGGACGGTGAAGCTTTCTTT

d_call: .
clone_size: .
j_call: TRBJ2-1
v_call: TRBV7-3
cdr3_aa: CASSSNGASSYNEQFF
cdr3_nt: TGTGCCAGCAGCTCTAATGGAGCAAGCTCCTACAATGAGCAGTTCTTC

d_call: .
clone_size: .
j_call: TRBJ1-2
v_call: TRBV3-1/TRBV3-2
cdr3_aa: CASSQVRNGYTF
cdr3_nt: TGTGCCAGCAGCCAAGTGCGAAATGGCTACACCTTC

d_call: TRBD2
clone_size: .
j_call: TRBJ2-1
v_call: TRBV9
cdr3_aa: CASSVGTRGNNEQFF
cdr3_nt: TGTGCCAGCAGCGTAGGGACTAGAGGGAACAATGAGCAGTTCTTC

d_call: .
clone_size: .
j_call: TRBJ1-2
v_call: TRBV18
cdr3_aa: CASSTQGTNYGYTF
cdr3_nt: TGTGCCAGCTCAACACAAGGGACAAACTATGGCTACACCTTC

d_call: .
clone_size: .
j_call: TRBJ2-7
v_call: TRBV5-4
cdr3_aa: CASSLWAAGYEQYF
cdr3_nt: TGTGCCAGCAGCTTGTGGGCTGCGGGATACGAGCAGTACTTC

d_call: .
clone_size: .
j_call: TRBJ2-1
v_call: TRBV9
cdr3_aa: CASSVAGTRSNEQFF
cdr3_nt: TGTGCCAGCAGCGTCGCCGGGACCAGATCCAATGAGCAGTTCTTC

d_call: TRBD1
clone_size: .
j_call: TRBJ2-3
v_call: TRBV9
cdr3_aa: CASSAYRGSTDTQYF
cdr3_nt: TGTGCCAGCAGCGCTTACAGGGGGAGCACAGATACGCAGTATTTT

d_call: .
clone_size: .
j_call: TRBJ2-7
v_call: TRBV2
cdr3_aa: CASSEWVEQYF
cdr3_nt: TGTGCCAGCAGTGAATGGGTGGAGCAGTACTTC

d_call: .
clone_size: .
j_call: TRBJ1-6
v_call: TRBV19
cdr3_aa: CASSIGDRSLHF
cdr3_nt: TGTGCCAGTAGTATCGGCGACCGATCCCTCCACTTT